These T cell receptor beta chains were read from a single sample in a study of blood T cell repertoires in COVID-19. Assay: immunoSEQ multiplex PCR; the TCRdb copy retains only in-frame clones and omits some. In the table there are about 210,000 clones, around four fifths of which are singletons. The sequenced sample was peripheral blood. These receptors came from a woman between 50 and 59 years old with active or convalescent COVID-19. Each CDR3 is given with its conserved first and last residue. Fields, in order: CDR3 DNA, CDR3 protein, clone size, V gene, J gene, D gene. A D gene is named only where the DNA matches it firmly. A row's size may be missing; if present it is once, few, many or a size class.

TGTGCCATCAGACCGGGACAGGGGAGCGCCGGGGAGCTGTTTTTT,CAIRPGQGSAGELFF,NA,TRBV10-3,TRBJ2-2,TRBD1
TGTGCCACCAGTGGACGGACTAGGTCGATTGATACGCAGTATTTT,CATSGRTRSIDTQYF,NA,TRBV24-1,TRBJ2-3,TRBD2
TGCGCCAGCAGCCGAGGCCATGAGCAGTTCTTC,CASSRGHEQFF,once,TRBV10-1,TRBJ2-1,NA
TGTGCCACCAGTGAGTCGGGACAGCACTATGGCTACACCTTC,CATSESGQHYGYTF,NA,TRBV24-1,TRBJ1-2,TRBD1
TGTGCCAGCAGACTTAGGACAGCATTGAACTATGGCTACACCTTC,CASRLRTALNYGYTF,NA,TRBV27,TRBJ1-2,NA
TGTGCAAGTCGCTTATCGACACGGCGGGTCTATGGCTACACCTTC,CASRLSTRRVYGYTF,NA,TRBV12-2,TRBJ1-2,NA
TGTGCCAGCAGTTACTCGAGCCGTGGACGGAGGACAGATACGCAGTATTTT,CASSYSSRGRRTDTQYF,NA,TRBV6-2/TRBV6-3,TRBJ2-3,NA
TGTGCCAGCAGCCCCCCAGGATACTTCGGCTACACCTTC,CASSPPGYFGYTF,NA,TRBV11-2,TRBJ1-2,NA
TGTGCCAGCAGCTTGGGTAGCGGGAGTGGAACCGGGGAGCTGTTTTTT,CASSLGSGSGTGELFF,few,TRBV7-3,TRBJ2-2,TRBD2
TGCGCCAGCAGCCAAGATGAGGGGGGGCGTACCATCCAAGAGACCCAGTACTTC,CASSQDEGGRTIQETQYF,NA,TRBV4-1,TRBJ2-5,NA
TGTGCCAGCAGCTTGCAGAGGAACCAGCCCCAGCATTTT,CASSLQRNQPQHF,NA,TRBV7-2,TRBJ1-5,NA
TGTGCCAGCAGCTCGGACAGGGCCGGAAACACCATATATTTT,CASSSDRAGNTIYF,NA,TRBV5-4,TRBJ1-3,TRBD1
TGTGCCAGCAGAGCAGGGGTTGGCTATGGCTACACCTTC,CASRAGVGYGYTF,few,TRBV7-8,TRBJ1-2,NA
TGTGCCAGCAGTTTATTGGGGGCTAGTGGAAACACCATATATTTT,CASSLLGASGNTIYF,NA,TRBV28,TRBJ1-3,NA
TGTGCCATCCCCCCCCCGGATTCACCCCTCCACTTT,CAIPPPDSPLHF,once,TRBV10-3,TRBJ1-6,NA
TGTGCCAGCAGTCCCCGTCAGGGTTTGAACACTGAAGCTTTCTTT,CASSPRQGLNTEAFF,NA,TRBV6-6,TRBJ1-1,NA
TGTGCCAGCAGTGTCGTCAATCAGCCCCAGCATTTT,CASSVVNQPQHF,NA,TRBV28,TRBJ1-5,NA
TGTGCCAGCAGTCATACCGGGACAGGTAATCAGCCCCAGCATTTT,CASSHTGTGNQPQHF,few,TRBV6-5,TRBJ1-5,TRBD1
TGCGCCACCAGCAGAGATGGGGATGGGGGGGAAACTGAAGCTTTCTTT,CATSRDGDGGETEAFF,NA,TRBV15,TRBJ1-1,NA
TGTGCCAGCAGTTACTCTAGCGGGAGGCCCGCGGGGGGAGAGTTCTTC,CASSYSSGRPAGGEFF,once,TRBV6-5,TRBJ2-1,TRBD2
TGCGCCAGCAGCCCGGGACTAGCGGGAGAGGCCGGGGAGCTGTTTTTT,CASSPGLAGEAGELFF,NA,TRBV10-1,TRBJ2-2,TRBD2
TGTGCCAGCAGCGGTAGCGGGAGAGGTAATGAGCAGTTCTTC,CASSGSGRGNEQFF,NA,TRBV9,TRBJ2-1,TRBD2
TGTGCCAGCAGTTTTCAGCTGGGAGCAACTAATGAAAAACTGTTTTTT,CASSFQLGATNEKLFF,NA,TRBV27,TRBJ1-4,NA
TGCGCCAGCAGCTTGCTGGCAGCGGGAGGTAATGAGCAGTTCTTC,CASSLLAAGGNEQFF,NA,TRBV5-1,TRBJ2-1,TRBD2
TGTGCCAGCAATTCTGCGGCGAATCAGCCCCAGCATTTT,CASNSAANQPQHF,NA,TRBV2,TRBJ1-5,NA
TGTGCCAGCAGCAACCGTTCAGGGCGCGAAAAACTGTTTTTT,CASSNRSGREKLFF,NA,TRBV7-2,TRBJ1-4,NA
TGCGCCAGCAGCGAGGGACAGGGGGCATCGTATGGAAACACCATATATTTT,CASSEGQGASYGNTIYF,once,TRBV5-1,TRBJ1-3,TRBD1
TGCAGCGTTGAAGGCCTTAGCGGGAGGGCCACAGATACGCAGTATTTT,CSVEGLSGRATDTQYF,few,TRBV29-1,TRBJ2-3,TRBD2
TGCAGCGTTGACCTAGGGGGGGGCGGGGGGGAGACCCAGTACTTC,CSVDLGGGGGETQYF,many,TRBV29-1,TRBJ2-5,TRBD2
TGTGCCAGCAGCGACCGCCTGGCTAGCGGTCTCACAGATACGCAGTATTTT,CASSDRLASGLTDTQYF,NA,TRBV9,TRBJ2-3,TRBD2
TGTGCCAGCAGTCAGCCGGTCCGGACAACGCAGTTCTTC,CASSQPVRTTQFF,NA,TRBV7-2,TRBJ2-1,NA
TGTGCCAGCAGCTCTAACAGGGGGGGAATTGAGGGCTACACCTTC,CASSSNRGGIEGYTF,NA,TRBV5-4,TRBJ1-2,TRBD1
TGTGCCACCATAGGGGGAAGTGGCGGCTACACCTTC,CATIGGSGGYTF,NA,TRBV19,TRBJ1-2,NA
TGTGCCATCAACCCCGGGACAGGGGGCTCCACTGAAGCTTTCTTT,CAINPGTGGSTEAFF,NA,TRBV10-3,TRBJ1-1,TRBD1
TGTGCCAGCAGCCCACTCGGGACAGGGAAAGAGACCCAGTACTTC,CASSPLGTGKETQYF,NA,TRBV7-3,TRBJ2-5,TRBD1
TGCGCCAGCAGCTTGGAATCGCTGGGCGACTATGGCTACACCTTC,CASSLESLGDYGYTF,NA,TRBV5-1,TRBJ1-2,NA
TGTGCCAGCAGCCCCCAGGGGGGACGTACGGGGGAGCAGTACTTC,CASSPQGGRTGEQYF,NA,TRBV3-1/TRBV3-2,TRBJ2-7,NA
TGTGCCAGCAGCCATGCTAGACAGGGAACCTATGGCTACACCTTC,CASSHARQGTYGYTF,NA,TRBV3-1/TRBV3-2,TRBJ1-2,TRBD1
TGTGCCAGCGGGCCCGGGGGAGATACGCAGTATTTT,CASGPGGDTQYF,NA,TRBV28,TRBJ2-3,NA
TGCGCCAGTAGACAGGGGGCTGGTAACATTCAGTACTTC,CASRQGAGNIQYF,NA,TRBV5-1,TRBJ2-4,TRBD1